These 32 T cell receptor beta chains were all obtained from the same sample, sequenced in a study of CD8 T cells in Susac syndrome. Reverse transcription of 0.5 to 1 ug RNA used random hexamers. Each CDR3 protein gets one entry after TCRdb re-called the immunoSEQ multiplex PCR reads with MiXCR. The table includes 300,000 or so distinct CDR3 sequences, about 91% detected once. The specimen sequenced was CD4+ T cells from PBMCs. These receptors came from a human donor with multiple sclerosis.

The chain links TRBV19 to TRBJ2-3; 13 bases agree with TRBD2. Per the germline V gene, CDR1 is LNHDA and CDR2 is SQIVND (reference sequence). This CDR3 is 16 amino acids long. Trimming removed 3 bases from V and 9 bases from J; junction bases left unmatched: 9. The CDR3 sequence: CASSMGTSGNQGTQYF. The CDR3, as DNA: TGTGCCAGTAGTATGGGGACTAGCGGGAACCAGGGGACGCAGTATTTT.

This chain uses TRBV5-1 with TRBJ1-2, with a weak D call TRBD1 (5 bases). Per germline, CDR1 SGHRS and CDR2 YFSETQ. The CDR3 consists of 14 residues. Trimming cost V 4 bases and J 6 bases, with 16 bases left between them. The CDR3 DNA reads as TGCGCCAGCAGCCCCCAGGGTGGGACGGATGGCTACACCTTC. Translating gives CASSPQGGTDGYTF.

V usage is TRBV20-1 and J usage is TRBJ2-2; 8 bases match TRBD1. Germline-derived CDR1 and CDR2 are DFQATT and SNEGSKA (reference sequence). The V and J ends lost 0 bases and 7 bases, in that order; junction bases with no gene match: 13. This CDR3 has 17 residues. The CDR3 protein is CSARDRGRGRRFGELFF. Written as DNA, the CDR3 is TGCAGTGCTAGAGATAGAGGCAGGGGGCGAAGGTTCGGGGAGCTGTTTTTT.

This clonotype was detected once. V usage is TRBV30 and J usage is TRBJ1-6, with a possible D match to TRBD1 (5 bases). Per germline, CDR1 GTSNPN and CDR2 SVGIG (reference sequence). This CDR3 is 14 amino acids long. Trimming pared 1 base from V and 6 bases from J, leaving 10 bases between. The CDR3 here is CAWSELGTNSPLHF. In nucleotides, the CDR3 is TGTGCCTGGAGTGAACTAGGGACTAATTCACCCCTCCACTTT. Full variable domain (missing parts from reference TRBV30 and TRBJ1-6): SQTIHQWPATLVQPVGSPLSLECTVEGTSNPNLYWYRQAAGRGLQLLFYSVGIGQISSEVPQNLSASRPQDRQFILSSKKLLLSDSGFYLCAWSELGTNSPLHFGNGTRLTVT.

V usage is TRBV12-3 or TRBV12-4 and J usage is TRBJ1-2; the D gene is possibly TRBD1 (5 bases). V was pared by 5 bases and J by 8 bases, with 15 bases between. The CDR3 runs to 13 residues. The CDR3 DNA reads TGTGCCAGCAGTGAGCCGGGGAGGGGAGGCTACACCTTC. Encoded protein: CASSEPGRGGYTF.

The chain combines TRBV30 with TRBJ2-7; weak D call: TRBD1 (5 bases). Germline V gives CDR1 GTSNPN, CDR2 SVGIG (reference sequence). V shed 4 bases and J shed 2 bases, with 15 bases lying between them. The CDR3 is 14 residues long. The DNA of the CDR3 is TGTGCCTGGACCTCGGACAATGGGCCCTACGAGCAGTACTTC. The encoded protein is CAWTSDNGPYEQYF.

V and J are TRBV5-1 and TRBJ1-6; D ambiguous. The CDR3 has 14 residues. Trimming took 0 bases from V and 8 from J, leaving 9 bases between them. The germline V gene has CDR1 SGHRS and CDR2 YFSETQ. The CDR3 loop reads CASSLGQTYSPLHF. CDR3 nucleotides: TGCGCCAGCAGCTTGGGCCAGACTTATTCACCCCTCCACTTT.

The rearrangement links TRBV4-1 to TRBJ2-4; 11 positions match TRBD2. Germline trimming cut 3 bases from V and 2 bases from J; bases unmatched to any gene: 6. The germline V gene has CDR1 MGHRA and CDR2 YSYEKL. The CDR3 runs 17 residues. CDR3 loop: CASSQPTSGRTKNIQYF. Written as DNA, the CDR3 is TGCGCCAGCAGCCAGCCTACTAGCGGGAGAACCAAAAACATTCAGTACTTC.

The V and J genes are TRBV2 and TRBJ2-3, with 10 bases identical to TRBD1. The CDR3 consists of 14 residues. Germline assignment: CDR1 SNHLY and CDR2 FYNNEI. Germline trimming cut 3 bases from V and 3 bases from J; bases unmatched to any gene: 0. The CDR3 DNA follows: TGTGCCAGCAGTGAGGGACAGGGGACAGATACGCAGTATTTT. It translates to CASSEGQGTDTQYF.

The chain couples TRBV25-1 to TRBJ1-4, with 7 bases that match TRBD1. CDR1 MGHDK and CDR2 SYGVNS come from the germline V gene. The ends lost 5 bases at V and 5 bases at J; junction bases unmatched: 8. The CDR3 extends over 15 amino acids. DNA for the CDR3: TGTGCCAGCAGTAACCGGGACAGCCAGAATGAAAAACTGTTTTTT. Translation gives CASSNRDSQNEKLFF.

V usage is TRBV4-2 and J usage is TRBJ1-5; tentative D call: TRBD1 (5 bases). The CDR3 is made up of 16 amino acids. Trimming cost V 4 bases and J 11 bases, with 24 bases left between them. From germline, CDR1 is LGHNA and CDR2 YNFKEQ. CDR3 protein: CASSRALGGGEGAQHF. CDR3 sequence (DNA): TGTGCCAGCAGCCGGGCTCTGGGGGGTGGGGAGGGAGCCCAGCATTTT.

This chain joins TRBV6-4 and TRBJ2-3; no clear D. The CDR3 is 14 residues long. Germline V gives CDR1 MRHNA, CDR2 SNTAGT. With 5 bases removed from V and 1 base from J, the gap between germline ends came to 10 bases. The CDR3 nucleotides are TGTGCCAGCAGTTGGGCCGCGGGCACAGATACGCAGTATTTT. Translating gives CASSWAAGTDTQYF.

The chain carries TRBV5-1 and TRBJ2-1; D is uncertain. Germline CDR1 and CDR2: SGHRS and YFSETQ. The CDR3 is 15 residues long. The ends were cut back, 0 bases at V and 5 bases at J, with 12 bases in the middle. The CDR3 DNA follows: TGCGCCAGCAGCTTGGTGGCAGGCAGCAACAATGAGCAGTTCTTC. Protein: CASSLVAGSNNEQFF.

For the CDR3, the DNA is TGTGCCATCAGCGCTCGTGGGGTCGAAGAGACCCAGTACTTC. This codes for CAISARGVEETQYF. The J gene is TRBJ2-5, the V gene TRBV10-3; D not certain. V was clipped by 6 bases and J by 3 bases, with 14 bases between them. Germline loops: CDR1 ENHRY, CDR2 SYGVKD. The length of the CDR3 is 14 residues.

V and J are TRBV6-2 or TRBV6-3 and TRBJ2-1; maybe TRBD2 (6 bases). The CDR3 has 15 residues. CDR1 is MNHEY, CDR2 SVGEGT, per germline. Deletions cut 0 bases from V and 1 base from J, with 7 bases between. CDR3 loop: CASSYSGGSYNEQFF. Here the CDR3 DNA reads TGTGCCAGCAGTTACTCCGGGGGTTCCTACAATGAGCAGTTCTTC.

The V call is TRBV13, the J call TRBJ2-3; no clear D. V was pared by 5 bases and J by 8 bases, with 8 bases between. The CDR3 extends over 11 amino acids. Per germline, CDR1 PRHDT and CDR2 FYEKMQ (reference sequence). CDR3 in amino acids: CASSPFPTQYF. In nucleotides, the CDR3 is TGTGCCAGCAGCCCCTTTCCTACGCAGTATTTT.

The genes are TRBV30 and TRBJ2-7, with 8 positions matching TRBD1. V lost 7 bases to trimming and J lost 3 bases; unmatched junction nucleotides: 8. The CDR3 sequence is 13 residues long. Germline CDR1 is GTSNPN and CDR2 is SVGIG (reference sequence). CDR3 sequence (DNA): TGTGCCTCCGAGGCCGGACAGGGCTACGAGCAGTACTTC. It specifies CASEAGQGYEQYF.

This clonotype was recorded only once. The genes are TRBV11-2 and TRBJ2-5; TRBD2 matches 8 bases. J was trimmed by 2 bases and V by 5 bases; bases with no gene match: 7. Per the germline V gene, CDR1 is SGHAT and CDR2 is FQNNGV. The length of the CDR3 is 15 residues. For the CDR3, the DNA is TGTGCCAGCAGCCCCAGCGGGGGATTACAAGAGACCCAGTACTTC. Encoded protein: CASSPSGGLQETQYF.

This chain connects TRBV27 to TRBJ1-1; D is unclear. The V gene's germline CDR1 is MNHEY and CDR2 SMNVEV (reference sequence). V was shortened by 6 bases and J by 8 bases, with 13 bases between the two germline ends. This CDR3 spans 12 amino acids. CDR3 coding DNA: TGTGCCAGCAGCCACGGTGGGAGCGAAGCTTTCTTT. This gives the protein CASSHGGSEAFF.

The chain links TRBV3-1 to TRBJ1-4; D unclear. V shed 4 bases and J shed 8 bases, with 14 bases lying between them. CDR3 length equals 14 residues. Per the germline V gene, CDR1 is LGHDT and CDR2 is YNNKEL (reference sequence). The CDR3 sequence is CASSPGLAREKLFF. The DNA of the CDR3 is TGTGCCAGCAGCCCGGGCCTCGCCCGGGAAAAACTGTTTTTT.

This clonotype was seen only a few times. The rearrangement uses TRBV30 and TRBJ2-2; TRBD2 aligns across 13 bases. The J segment lost 6 bases and the V segment lost 0 bases, leaving 10 bases of the junction unmatched. The V gene's germline CDR1 is GTSNPN and CDR2 SVGIG (reference sequence). The CDR3 is 18 residues long. For the CDR3, the DNA is TGTGCCTGGAGTGTTTCGGAAAAGGGACTAGCGGGGTCCGGGGAGCTGTTTTTT. Its translation is CAWSVSEKGLAGSGELFF.

The V gene is TRBV20-1, the J gene TRBJ2-1; D ambiguous. The CDR3 consists of 16 residues. Per germline, CDR1 DFQATT and CDR2 SNEGSKA (reference sequence). The V end was cut by 5 bases, the J end by 8 bases, with 25 bases between. This CDR3 reads CSALIANHPIRDEQFF. DNA of the CDR3: TGCAGTGCTCTTATCGCCAACCACCCTATTCGGGATGAGCAGTTCTTC.

This sequence joins TRBV4-3 and TRBJ2-1; D might be TRBD2 (5 bases). V was pared by 4 bases and J by 8 bases, with 12 bases between. This CDR3 has 13 amino acids. The germline gives CDR1 LGHNA, CDR2 YSLEER. The CDR3: CASSRGSGYEQFF. The CDR3 nucleotides are TGCGCCAGCAGCCGTGGGAGTGGCTATGAGCAGTTCTTC.

This CDR3 is CASRGAGTSTDTQYF. In DNA form, the CDR3 reads TGTGCCAGCAGGGGAGCGGGAACGAGTACAGATACGCAGTATTTT. V gene TRBV6-5 combines with J gene TRBJ2-3; 7 bases fit TRBD2. The CDR3 totals 15 residues. V lost 6 bases, J lost 3 bases, and 9 bases stayed unmatched. Germline-derived CDR1 and CDR2 are MNHEY and SVGAGI.

The CDR3 protein is CASSSRDGMNTEAFF. CDR3 bases: TGTGCCAGCAGTTCCAGGGATGGGATGAACACTGAAGCTTTCTTT. This chain uses TRBV6-5 with TRBJ1-1; tentatively, D is TRBD1 (5 bases). CDR1 and CDR2 from the germline V gene are MNHEY and SVGAGI. The CDR3 is 15 amino acids. The ends were cut back, 4 bases at V and 0 bases at J, with 12 bases in the middle.

The rearrangement uses TRBV20-1 and TRBJ1-2; D gene unclear. V lost 3 bases and J 4 bases, leaving 15 bases between the germline ends. This CDR3 region has 14 residues. The germline V gene encodes CDR1 DFQATT and CDR2 SNEGSKA (reference sequence). The CDR3 region is CSARASYGIYGYTF. The CDR3 nucleotides read TGCAGTGCTAGGGCCTCATATGGGATCTATGGCTACACCTTC.

This clonotype came up a few times. The chain combines TRBV15 with TRBJ2-6; 7 bases agree with TRBD1. The CDR3 extends over 14 amino acids. The J segment lost 1 base and the V segment lost 6 bases, leaving 0 bases of the junction unmatched. Germline lookup yields CDR1 LNHNV and CDR2 YYDKDF (reference sequence). Here the CDR3 reads CATRQGSGANVLTF. CDR3 nucleotides: TGTGCCACCAGACAGGGGTCTGGGGCCAACGTCCTGACTTTC.

The rearrangement uses TRBV7-3 and TRBJ2-1; the match to TRBD2 covers 13 bases. Germline CDR1 reads SGHTA; CDR2 reads FQGTGA. The CDR3 has 19 residues. V shed 1 base, J shed 0 bases, and the junction held 6 bases outside the gene matches. CDR3 in amino acids: CASSLKLAGGPHSYNEQFF. CDR3 coding DNA: TGTGCCAGCAGCTTAAAACTAGCGGGAGGGCCTCACTCCTACAATGAGCAGTTCTTC. The whole variable domain, filled in from reference TRBV7-3 and TRBJ2-1, reads GAGVSQTPSNKVTEKGKYVELRCDPISGHTALYWYRQSLGQGPEFLIYFQGTGAADDSGLPNDRFFAVRPEGSVSTLKIQRTERGDSAVYLCASSLKLAGGPHSYNEQFFGPGTRLTVL.

The V call is TRBV12-5, the J call TRBJ1-1; TRBD1 might be the D (6 bases). Trimming took off 9 bases at V and 6 bases at J, with 17 bases between the two ends. CDR3 size: 13 residues. CDR1 is LGHNT and CDR2 is FRNRAP in the germline V gene. CDR3: CASLQGRESEAFF. The CDR3 nucleotides are TGTGCTAGCCTACAGGGTCGAGAATCTGAAGCTTTCTTT.

V gene TRBV7-2 combines with J gene TRBJ1-5, with 8 bases lining up with TRBD1. V dropped 4 bases and J dropped 13; count of bases not matched to a gene: 3. Germline loops: CDR1 SGHTA, CDR2 FQGNSA. The CDR3 spans 11 residues. The CDR3 loop is CASSSTGVQHF. The CDR3 nucleotides are TGTGCCAGCAGCTCGACAGGGGTTCAGCATTTT.

J is TRBJ1-4 and V is TRBV6-6; possibly TRBD1 for D (5 bases). The V gene's germline CDR1 is MNHNY and CDR2 SVGAGI (reference sequence). The CDR3 has 14 amino acids. With 2 bases removed from V and 6 bases from J, the gap between germline ends came to 10 bases. The CDR3 DNA is TGTGCCAGCAGTTACGGGGACTCGGATGAAAAACTGTTTTTT. Translated, it gives CASSYGDSDEKLFF.

This chain joins TRBV2 and TRBJ1-1; D unresolved. The V end was cut by 1 base, the J end by 7 bases, with 10 bases between. This CDR3 has 13 amino acids. The germline V gene has CDR1 SNHLY and CDR2 FYNNEI. The CDR3, as DNA: TGTGCCAGCAGTGAAGGCCTCATAGTTGAAGCTTTCTTT. As protein: CASSEGLIVEAFF.